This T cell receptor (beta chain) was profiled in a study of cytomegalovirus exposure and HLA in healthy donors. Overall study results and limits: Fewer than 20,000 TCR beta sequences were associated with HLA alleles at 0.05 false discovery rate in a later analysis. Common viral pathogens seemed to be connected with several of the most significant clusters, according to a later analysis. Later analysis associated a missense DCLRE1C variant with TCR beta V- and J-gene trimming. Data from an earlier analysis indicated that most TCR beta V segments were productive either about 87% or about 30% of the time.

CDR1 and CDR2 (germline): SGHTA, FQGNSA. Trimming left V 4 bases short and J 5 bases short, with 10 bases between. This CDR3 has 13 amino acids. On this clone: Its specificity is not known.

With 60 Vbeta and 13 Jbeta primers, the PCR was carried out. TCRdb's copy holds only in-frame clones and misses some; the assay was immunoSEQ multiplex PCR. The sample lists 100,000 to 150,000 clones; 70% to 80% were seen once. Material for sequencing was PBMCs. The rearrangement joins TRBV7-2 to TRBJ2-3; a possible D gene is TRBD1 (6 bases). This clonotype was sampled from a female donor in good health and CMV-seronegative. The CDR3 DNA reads TGTGCCAGCAGCTCAGAAGGGGGAGATACGCAGTATTTT. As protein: CASSSEGGDTQYF.